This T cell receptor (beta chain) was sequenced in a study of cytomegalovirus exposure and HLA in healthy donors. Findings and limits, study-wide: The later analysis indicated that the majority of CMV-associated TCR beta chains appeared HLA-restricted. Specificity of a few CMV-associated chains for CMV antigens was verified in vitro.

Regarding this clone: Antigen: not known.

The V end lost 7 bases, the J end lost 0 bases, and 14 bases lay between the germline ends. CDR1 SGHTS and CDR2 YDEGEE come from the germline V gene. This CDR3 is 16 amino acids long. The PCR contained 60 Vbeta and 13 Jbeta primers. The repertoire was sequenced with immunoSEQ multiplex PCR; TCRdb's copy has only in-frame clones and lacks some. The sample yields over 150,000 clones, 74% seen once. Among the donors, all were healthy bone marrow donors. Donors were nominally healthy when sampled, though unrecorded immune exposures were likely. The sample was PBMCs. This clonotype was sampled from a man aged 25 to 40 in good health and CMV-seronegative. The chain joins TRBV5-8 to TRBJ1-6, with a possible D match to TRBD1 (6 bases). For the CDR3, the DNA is TGTGCCAGCCGCAATATCAGGGGCTCCTATAATTCACCCCTCCACTTT. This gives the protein CASRNIRGSYNSPLHF.